The 25 T cell receptor beta chains given below trace back to one sample, sequenced in a study of post-analysis software for immune sequencing data. Unique molecular identifiers had been added to the TCR beta cDNA libraries. TCRdb ran MiXCR on the PCR reads and lists one entry per CDR3 protein. This table has about 820,000 distinct CDR3 sequences, approximately 53% appearing once. Their specific antigens are unknown. Points from the study as a whole: Controls showed lower frequencies than patients for five TRBV segments, and TRBV5-6, TRBV5-1 and TRBV20-1 were among these.

Specimen: blood. The receptors derive from a girl aged 5 to 17 with multiple sclerosis.

This clonotype has a single count. The chain combines TRBV7-9 with TRBJ2-3, with D perhaps TRBD2 (5 bases). This CDR3 region has 17 residues. The germline gives CDR1 SEHNR, CDR2 FQNEAQ (reference sequence). Deletions cut 6 bases from V and 0 bases from J, with 19 bases between. The CDR3 reads CASSPRAAVSSTDTQYF. CDR3 sequence (DNA): TGTGCCAGCAGTCCGAGGGCCGCAGTTTCTAGCACAGATACGCAGTATTTT.

The chain combines TRBV27 with TRBJ1-2; TRBD1 might be the D (5 bases). Germline CDR1 and CDR2: MNHEY and SMNVEV (reference sequence). V gave up 5 bases and J gave up 3 bases, with 16 bases separating them. This CDR3 spans 15 amino acids. The CDR3 nucleotides are TGTGCCAGCAGTGAGGGGATCTGGGGGGACTATGGCTACACCTTC. Translated, it gives CASSEGIWGDYGYTF.

This chain uses TRBV7-2 with TRBJ2-7, with TRBD2 matching 13 bases. The V gene's germline CDR1 is SGHTA and CDR2 FQGNSA. The CDR3 runs 18 residues. V trimming: 3 bases; J trimming: 2 bases; junction bases outside the gene matches: 10. CDR3 residues: CASSLAPPGTSGAYEQYF. CDR3 nucleotide sequence: TGTGCCAGCAGCTTGGCTCCACCCGGGACTAGCGGGGCCTACGAGCAGTACTTC.

This rearrangement joins TRBV3-1 to TRBJ2-1; TRBD1 matches at 10 bases. The CDR3 consists of 17 residues. V shed 5 bases and J 10 bases; nucleotides not matched to a gene: 17. Germline values: CDR1 LGHDT, CDR2 YNNKEL (reference sequence). The CDR3 protein is CASSVRARDRGGNEQFF. The CDR3 coding sequence is TGTGCCAGCAGCGTAAGAGCCCGGGACAGGGGCGGCAACGAGCAGTTCTTC.

DNA for the CDR3: TGTGCCAGCATGGACAACTGGGGCTATGGCTACACCTTC. Amino acids: CASMDNWGYGYTF. The V gene is TRBV3-1, the J gene TRBJ1-2; D may be TRBD1 (5 bases). Germline values: CDR1 LGHDT, CDR2 YNNKEL (reference sequence). This CDR3 contains 13 residues. Trimming pared 7 bases from V and 4 bases from J, leaving 13 bases between.

The chain links TRBV2 to TRBJ1-2; 7 bases align to TRBD1. Germline V lookup: CDR1 SNHLY, CDR2 FYNNEI. V was clipped by 11 bases and J by 3 bases; unmatched bases: 9. The CDR3 is 13 residues long. The CDR3 reads CARTGTEDYGYTF. CDR3 coding DNA: TGTGCCCGAACCGGGACAGAGGACTATGGCTACACCTTC.

Only one count was recorded for this clonotype. The V and J genes are TRBV29-1 and TRBJ1-2; 7 positions agree with TRBD1. From germline, CDR1 is SQVTM and CDR2 ANQGSEA. This CDR3 is 11 amino acids long. After removal of 4 bases from V and 7 bases from J, the junction contained 3 bases not matched to a gene. CDR3 bases: TGCAGCGTTGGGACAGGCTTTGGCTACACCTTC. It specifies CSVGTGFGYTF.

This sequence joins TRBV7-2 and TRBJ2-5, with 13 bases identical to TRBD2. The CDR3 consists of 15 residues. From germline, CDR1 is SGHTA and CDR2 FQGNSA. The V segment lost 3 bases and the J segment 4 bases; nucleotides outside the gene matches: 2. The CDR3 nucleotides read TGTGCCAGCAGCTTCACTAGCGGGGGGGGAGAGACCCAGTACTTC. Amino acids: CASSFTSGGGETQYF. The full variable domain, with the rest looked up from reference TRBV7-2 and TRBJ2-5, is GAGVSQSPSNKVTEKGKDVELRCDPISGHTALYWYRQSLGQGLEFLIYFQGNSAPDKSGLPSDRFSAERTGGSVSTLTIQRTQQEDSAVYLCASSFTSGGGETQYFGPGTRLLVL.

The chain uses TRBV2 and TRBJ2-7; 10 bases fit TRBD1. The CDR3 loop spans 15 amino acids. Looked up from germline, CDR1 is SNHLY and CDR2 is FYNNEI. V lost 4 bases, J lost 4 bases, and 7 bases stayed unmatched. The CDR3 region is CASSATGGVEYEQYF. The DNA of the CDR3 is TGTGCCAGCAGTGCGACAGGGGGCGTAGAGTACGAGCAGTACTTC.

The CDR3 is CASSYSWGSNEQFF. The CDR3 nucleotides are TGTGCCAGCAGTTACTCTTGGGGCTCCAATGAGCAGTTCTTC. The chain employs TRBV6-6 and TRBJ2-1; D possibly corresponds to TRBD1 (5 bases). Germline V CDR1 and CDR2: MNHNY, SVGAGI (reference sequence). Trimming removed 0 bases at V and 6 bases at J, with 9 bases between. The CDR3 has 14 amino acids.

The CDR3 region is CASSLATAKRDEQFF. The CDR3 DNA sequence: TGTGCCAGCAGCTTAGCAACCGCGAAGCGGGATGAGCAGTTCTTC. This sequence joins TRBV7-8 and TRBJ2-1, with D perhaps matching TRBD2 (6 bases). The germline V gene encodes CDR1 SGHVS and CDR2 FQNEAQ. The V and J ends lost 0 bases and 8 bases respectively, with 14 bases between them. The CDR3 is made up of 15 amino acids.

The rearrangement uses TRBV7-6 and TRBJ2-5; 8 positions agree with TRBD1. Trimming took 8 bases from V and 5 from J; bases not matched to a gene: 22. This CDR3 has 18 amino acids. CDR1 SGHVS and CDR2 FNYEAQ come from the germline V gene. DNA for the CDR3: TGTGCCAGCCGAGCTTTACGGCAGGGGGCGTTGTACGTGGAGACCCAGTACTTC. This translates into CASRALRQGALYVETQYF.

This chain uses TRBV20-1 with TRBJ2-7, with D perhaps matching TRBD1 or TRBD2 (5 bases each). The CDR3 sequence is 15 residues long. The germline V gene has CDR1 DFQATT and CDR2 SNEGSKA (reference sequence). V lost 0 bases and J 2 bases, leaving 14 bases between the germline ends. Here the CDR3 reads CSARDPAGTPYEQYF. The DNA of the CDR3 is TGCAGTGCTAGAGATCCGGCAGGGACCCCCTACGAGCAGTACTTC.

The J gene is TRBJ2-1, the V gene TRBV20-1, with D tentatively TRBD1 (6 bases). Germline V gene data show CDR1 as DFQATT and CDR2 as SNEGSKA (reference sequence). The CDR3 has 15 residues. Trimming removed 5 bases from V and 6 bases from J, with 20 bases in between. CDR3 sequence reads: CSAYPGTRVSNEQFF. The CDR3 DNA sequence: TGCAGTGCTTACCCCGGGACACGAGTGTCCAATGAGCAGTTCTTC.

This clonotype was seen more than once but under ten times. The gene calls are TRBV4-1 and TRBJ2-1; TRBD2 aligns across 8 bases. With 3 bases clipped from V and 8 bases from J, the junction kept 15 bases outside the gene matches. This CDR3 is 17 amino acids long. The germline CDR1 and CDR2 sequences are MGHRA and YSYEKL. The CDR3 sequence is CASSQPGTSLRHYEQFF. CDR3 nucleotide sequence: TGCGCCAGCAGCCAGCCCGGGACTAGTCTTCGTCACTATGAGCAGTTCTTC.

The chain links TRBV6-2 or TRBV6-3 to TRBJ1-4; no clear D gene. The CDR3 contains 12 residues. V was shortened by 6 bases and J by 0 bases, with 2 bases between the two germline ends. Germline-derived CDR1 and CDR2 are MNHEY and SVGEGT. CDR3 in DNA: TGTGCCAGCAGAACAACTAATGAAAAACTGTTTTTT. Its translation is CASRTTNEKLFF.

This clonotype was counted a few times. The junction differs from germline at one of its ends, possibly a read error. The chain links TRBV7-6 to TRBJ2-1; 11 bases agree with TRBD2. The germline CDR1 and CDR2 sequences are SGHVS and FNYEAQ. The CDR3 consists of 16 residues. CDR3 bases: TGTGCCAGCAGTTTAGTAGCGGGGGGGCCGGAGTATGAGCAGTTCTTC. This sequence encodes CASSLVAGGPEYEQFF.

This clonotype was detected only a few times. The genes are TRBV7-6 and TRBJ2-5; perhaps TRBD2 as D (6 bases). V shed 1 base and J shed 3 bases, with 9 bases lying between them. This CDR3 is built from 14 residues. The germline CDR1 and CDR2 sequences are SGHVS and FNYEAQ. The CDR3 spells CASSLESGEETQYF. CDR3 sequence (DNA): TGTGCCAGCAGCTTAGAGTCGGGGGAAGAGACCCAGTACTTC.

This rearrangement joins TRBV15 to TRBJ1-2; D gene unclear. Trimming stripped 2 bases from V and 5 bases from J, with 9 bases between. The CDR3 totals 13 residues. Per the germline V gene, CDR1 is LNHNV and CDR2 is YYDKDF (reference sequence). The CDR3, as DNA: TGTGCCACCAGCAGATTCAGCCAATATGGCTACACCTTC. Protein product: CATSRFSQYGYTF.

The chain couples TRBV5-1 to TRBJ2-1; 8 bases map to TRBD1. V was clipped by 1 base and J by 10 bases; unmatched bases: 1. The CDR3 has 12 residues. CDR1 SGHRS and CDR2 YFSETQ come from the germline V gene. Here the CDR3 reads CASSLWDREQFF. CDR3 sequence (DNA): TGCGCCAGCAGCTTGTGGGACAGGGAGCAGTTCTTC. The full variable domain, its missing parts supplied by reference TRBV5-1 and TRBJ2-1, is KAGVTQTPRYLIKTRGQQVTLSCSPISGHRSVSWYQQTPGQGLQFLFEYFSETQRNKGNFPGRFSGRQFSNSRSEMNVSTLELGDSALYLCASSLWDREQFFGPGTRLTVL.

The V and J genes are TRBV10-3 and TRBJ2-5; D might be TRBD1 (6 bases). Trimming removed 4 bases at V and 2 bases at J, with 20 bases between. The length of the CDR3 is 17 residues. The germline V gene has CDR1 ENHRY and CDR2 SYGVKD. Here the CDR3 reads CAISGQGRPVPQETQYF. DNA for the CDR3: TGTGCCATCAGTGGGCAGGGGAGACCGGTCCCTCAAGAGACCCAGTACTTC.

This clonotype was counted a few times. V usage is TRBV15 and J usage is TRBJ2-7; TRBD2 matches at 8 bases. V trimming: 4 bases; J trimming: 5 bases; junction bases outside the gene matches: 10. The CDR3 extends over 15 amino acids. Germline lookup yields CDR1 LNHNV and CDR2 YYDKDF (reference sequence). CDR3 DNA sequence: TGTGCCACCAGCACCCTAAGAGCGGGAGTGGACGAGCAGTACTTC. Protein product: CATSTLRAGVDEQYF.

V usage is TRBV6-1 and J usage is TRBJ2-7, with no clear D. The CDR3 spans 15 residues. Germline CDR1 MNHNS, CDR2 SASEGT. V lost 5 bases and J 3 bases, leaving 17 bases between the germline ends. Written as DNA, the CDR3 is TGTGCCAGCAGTTCGGACCACCTTAGACTCTACGAGCAGTACTTC. It encodes CASSSDHLRLYEQYF.

This clonotype was counted a single time. J is TRBJ2-7 and V is TRBV2; D unresolved. The germline V gene has CDR1 SNHLY and CDR2 FYNNEI. The CDR3 is made up of 13 amino acids. The V and J ends lost 3 bases and 2 bases respectively, with 8 bases between them. The CDR3 bases are TGTGCCAGCAGTGACAGGCACCCCTACGAGCAGTACTTC. Encoded protein: CASSDRHPYEQYF. The complete variable domain, with remaining parts taken from reference TRBV2 and TRBJ2-7, reads EPEVTQTPSHQVTQMGQEVILRCVPISNHLYFYWYRQILGQKVEFLVSFYNNEISEKSEIFDDQFSVERPDGSNFTLKIRSTKLEDSAMYFCASSDRHPYEQYFGPGTRLTVT.

This clonotype showed up just a few times. The chain links TRBV20-1 to TRBJ2-7; perhaps TRBD2 as D (5 bases). The CDR3 consists of 13 residues. The V end was cut by 5 bases, the J end by 2 bases, with 13 bases between. Germline CDR1 reads DFQATT; CDR2 reads SNEGSKA (reference sequence). This chain's CDR3 is CSALTPGTYEQYF. In nucleotides, the CDR3 is TGCAGTGCTCTCACCCCGGGAACCTACGAGCAGTACTTC.